This is a list of T cell receptor beta chains from one sample in a study of blood T cell repertoires in COVID-19. Here immunoSEQ multiplex PCR was the method, and the copy in TCRdb shows in-frame clones only, minus some. The data show about 430,000 clones, with more than 75% seen just once and more than 0.9% held by the top ten. Sample: PBMCs or T cells enriched from blood (not recorded which). The receptors come from a woman in her 30s with acute COVID-19. CDR3s include the opening cysteine and the closing phenylalanine or tryptophan. Fields, in order: D gene, V gene, J gene, CDR3 protein. A D gene is named only where the DNA matches it firmly.

d_gene: TRBD1
v_gene: TRBV4-2
j_gene: TRBJ1-3
CDR3aa: CASSQDETGSSGNTIYF

d_gene: TRBD2
v_gene: TRBV3-1/TRBV3-2
j_gene: TRBJ2-7
CDR3aa: CASRYLSGGPPGEQYF

d_gene: -
v_gene: TRBV10-1
j_gene: TRBJ1-5
CDR3aa: CASSNGGVGQPQHF

d_gene: TRBD2
v_gene: TRBV19
j_gene: TRBJ2-7
CDR3aa: CASSIRGLASSYEQYF

d_gene: TRBD1
v_gene: TRBV10-1
j_gene: TRBJ2-1
CDR3aa: CASSATGSSYNEQFF

d_gene: -
v_gene: TRBV10-3
j_gene: TRBJ1-2
CDR3aa: CAISEYRDGYTF

d_gene: -
v_gene: TRBV12-5
j_gene: TRBJ2-7
CDR3aa: CASGGKRAAVYEQYF

d_gene: -
v_gene: TRBV9
j_gene: TRBJ1-3
CDR3aa: CASSPRGAWGNTIYF

d_gene: -
v_gene: TRBV5-8
j_gene: TRBJ1-3
CDR3aa: CASSLAVSSGNTIYF

d_gene: -
v_gene: TRBV13
j_gene: TRBJ2-2
CDR3aa: CASSPGWDTGELFF

d_gene: -
v_gene: TRBV19
j_gene: TRBJ1-1
CDR3aa: CASSPRGNTEAFF

d_gene: -
v_gene: TRBV3-1/TRBV3-2
j_gene: TRBJ1-5
CDR3aa: CASSQNPLSENSNQPQHF

d_gene: -
v_gene: TRBV12-3/TRBV12-4
j_gene: TRBJ2-5
CDR3aa: CASSLAGARTQYF

d_gene: TRBD1
v_gene: TRBV9
j_gene: TRBJ2-5
CDR3aa: CASSPSRTGRLETQYF

d_gene: TRBD2
v_gene: TRBV24-1
j_gene: TRBJ2-3
CDR3aa: CATSDPGLAGGEDTQYF

d_gene: TRBD2
v_gene: TRBV5-4
j_gene: TRBJ2-1
CDR3aa: CASSLMQRLAGNEQFF

d_gene: -
v_gene: TRBV24-1
j_gene: TRBJ2-7
CDR3aa: CATSDFQGHEQYF

d_gene: TRBD1
v_gene: TRBV9
j_gene: TRBJ1-1
CDR3aa: CASSFPGTGANTEAFF

d_gene: -
v_gene: TRBV24-1
j_gene: TRBJ1-1
CDR3aa: CATVQNTEAFF

d_gene: -
v_gene: TRBV24-1
j_gene: TRBJ2-7
CDR3aa: CATSDARDTSFEQYF

d_gene: TRBD2
v_gene: TRBV7-2
j_gene: TRBJ2-3
CDR3aa: CASSLVASGFSTDTQYF

d_gene: TRBD1
v_gene: TRBV6-1
j_gene: TRBJ2-7
CDR3aa: CASSEGGQGINEQYF

d_gene: -
v_gene: TRBV24-1
j_gene: TRBJ1-1
CDR3aa: CATISPAEAFF

d_gene: TRBD2
v_gene: TRBV6-6
j_gene: TRBJ2-7
CDR3aa: CASSPSPWGGTYEQYF

d_gene: -
v_gene: TRBV19
j_gene: TRBJ1-2
CDR3aa: CASSIQQEGYYGYTF

d_gene: -
v_gene: TRBV10-3
j_gene: TRBJ2-5
CDR3aa: CAISSEETQYF

d_gene: TRBD1
v_gene: TRBV3-1/TRBV3-2
j_gene: TRBJ1-2
CDR3aa: CASSQRDRVGGYTF

d_gene: TRBD1
v_gene: TRBV19
j_gene: TRBJ1-1
CDR3aa: CASSIVRDRVKRDTEAFF

d_gene: TRBD1
v_gene: TRBV19
j_gene: TRBJ1-5
CDR3aa: CASSTRTGNQPQHF

d_gene: -
v_gene: TRBV6-2/TRBV6-3
j_gene: TRBJ2-7
CDR3aa: CASSYSRSGDSYEQYF

d_gene: -
v_gene: TRBV5-5
j_gene: TRBJ1-4
CDR3aa: CASSLSRVNEKLFF

d_gene: TRBD2
v_gene: TRBV7-3
j_gene: TRBJ2-3
CDR3aa: CASSSSGGPTDTQYF

d_gene: -
v_gene: TRBV5-1
j_gene: TRBJ1-1
CDR3aa: CASSYLPGEAFF

d_gene: -
v_gene: TRBV19
j_gene: TRBJ1-2
CDR3aa: CASSADTGANYGYTF

d_gene: TRBD1
v_gene: TRBV7-9
j_gene: TRBJ1-1
CDR3aa: CASSMGQGEKAFF

d_gene: -
v_gene: TRBV7-9
j_gene: TRBJ1-1
CDR3aa: CASSGNGGTEAFF

d_gene: -
v_gene: TRBV15
j_gene: TRBJ1-3
CDR3aa: CATSRGRGSGNTIYF

d_gene: -
v_gene: TRBV29-1
j_gene: TRBJ1-1
CDR3aa: CSVDGERSEAFF

d_gene: TRBD1
v_gene: TRBV4-1
j_gene: TRBJ1-1
CDR3aa: CASSQVPLLTGGWDTEAFF